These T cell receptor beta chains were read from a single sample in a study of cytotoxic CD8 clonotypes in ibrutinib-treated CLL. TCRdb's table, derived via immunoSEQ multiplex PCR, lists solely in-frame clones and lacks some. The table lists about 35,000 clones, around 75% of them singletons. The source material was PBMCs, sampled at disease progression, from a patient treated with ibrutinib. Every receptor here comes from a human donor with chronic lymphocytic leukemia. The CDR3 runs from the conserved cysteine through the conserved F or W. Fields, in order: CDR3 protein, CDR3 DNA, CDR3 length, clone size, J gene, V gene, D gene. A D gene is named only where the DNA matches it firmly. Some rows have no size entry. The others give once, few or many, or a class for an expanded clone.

CDR3aa: CASSLTGAYEQYF; CDR3nt: TGCGCCAGCAGCTTAACAGGGGCCTACGAGCAGTACTTC; len: 13; abundance: .; j_gene: TRBJ2-7; v_gene: TRBV5-1; d_gene: TRBD1
CDR3aa: CASSLMQNSNQPQHF; CDR3nt: TGTGCCAGCAGCTTGATGCAGAATAGCAATCAGCCCCAGCATTTT; len: 15; abundance: .; j_gene: TRBJ1-5; v_gene: TRBV5-5; d_gene: .
CDR3aa: CASSERPGVVTEAFF; CDR3nt: TGTGCCAGCAGTGAAAGACCCGGGGTGGTCACTGAAGCTTTCTTT; len: 15; abundance: .; j_gene: TRBJ1-1; v_gene: TRBV2; d_gene: .
CDR3aa: CASSFGALAGGPRSQETQYF; CDR3nt: TGCGCCAGCAGCTTTGGGGCTTTAGCGGGGGGCCCCCGGAGCCAAGAGACCCAGTACTTC; len: 20; abundance: .; j_gene: TRBJ2-5; v_gene: TRBV5-1; d_gene: TRBD2
CDR3aa: CASSWTGLGYEQYF; CDR3nt: TGTGCCAGCAGCTGGACAGGGCTTGGCTACGAGCAGTACTTC; len: 14; abundance: .; j_gene: TRBJ2-7; v_gene: TRBV5-6; d_gene: TRBD1
CDR3aa: CASNSRAGQPQHF; CDR3nt: TGTGCCAGCAACTCCCGGGCGGGTCAGCCCCAGCATTTT; len: 13; abundance: .; j_gene: TRBJ1-5; v_gene: TRBV6-6; d_gene: .
CDR3aa: CASSEFGREGTEAFF; CDR3nt: TGTGCCAGCAGTGAATTCGGCAGGGAAGGAACTGAAGCTTTCTTT; len: 15; abundance: .; j_gene: TRBJ1-1; v_gene: TRBV25-1; d_gene: .
CDR3aa: CASSPGGNIQYF; CDR3nt: TGTGCCAGCAGCCCAGGGGGAAACATTCAGTACTTC; len: 12; abundance: few; j_gene: TRBJ2-4; v_gene: TRBV4-2; d_gene: TRBD1
CDR3aa: CASSLSWETQYF; CDR3nt: TGTGCCAGCAGCCTTAGCTGGGAGACCCAGTACTTC; len: 12; abundance: .; j_gene: TRBJ2-5; v_gene: TRBV5-8; d_gene: .
CDR3aa: CASSLTSGGAGEQFF; CDR3nt: TGTGCCAGCAGCTTGACTAGCGGGGGGGCCGGTGAGCAGTTCTTC; len: 15; abundance: .; j_gene: TRBJ2-1; v_gene: TRBV5-4; d_gene: TRBD2
CDR3aa: CASSPQVAGVTGELFF; CDR3nt: TGTGCCAGCAGCCCCCAGGTAGCGGGGGTCACCGGGGAGCTGTTTTTT; len: 16; abundance: few; j_gene: TRBJ2-2; v_gene: TRBV9; d_gene: TRBD2